This entry concerns a single T cell receptor (beta chain). Its target is unknown. The CDR3 is 14 residues long. TCRdb re-called the 5' RACE reads; one entry per CDR3 protein, DNA not given. The sample has about 260,000 distinct CDR3 sequences. This specimen comes from a study of T cells expressing NK-cell markers. Overall study context: CD3+CD56+NKG2C+, CD3+CD56+NKG2C- and CD3+CD56-NKG2C+ T cells, once sorted, supplied the TCR beta repertoires. Study conclusions and caveats: The study left the HCMV specificity of expanded NKG2C+ T cell clones unresolved. Researchers report these clonotypes also headed the CD3+CD56-NKG2C+ fraction in a few donors.

The J gene is TRBJ2-7, the V gene TRBV12-3 or TRBV12-4; checking the TCRdb D call of TRBD2 is not possible without DNA. This TCR was sampled from a woman aged 18-70 years in good health. The sequencing sample was made of blood T cells: a sorted CD56 or NKG2C T cell subset, CD4+ or CD8+ T cells, or bulk PBMC T cells (not recorded which). The CDR3 region is CASSFIAGSYEQYF.